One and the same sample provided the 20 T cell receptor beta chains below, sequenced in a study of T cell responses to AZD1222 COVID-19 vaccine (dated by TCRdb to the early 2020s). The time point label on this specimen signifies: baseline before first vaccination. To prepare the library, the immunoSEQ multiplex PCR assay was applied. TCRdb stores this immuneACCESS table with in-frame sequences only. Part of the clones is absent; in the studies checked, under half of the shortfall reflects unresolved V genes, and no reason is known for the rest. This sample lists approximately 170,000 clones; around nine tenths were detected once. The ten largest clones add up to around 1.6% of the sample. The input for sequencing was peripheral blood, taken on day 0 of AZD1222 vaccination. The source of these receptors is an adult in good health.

This CDR3 reads CASHGTVNEQFF. Here the CDR3 DNA reads TGTGCCAGCCACGGGACGGTCAATGAGCAGTTCTTC. V is TRBV21-1 and J is TRBJ2-1. TRBV21-1 is a listed pseudogene. The length of the CDR3 is 12 residues.

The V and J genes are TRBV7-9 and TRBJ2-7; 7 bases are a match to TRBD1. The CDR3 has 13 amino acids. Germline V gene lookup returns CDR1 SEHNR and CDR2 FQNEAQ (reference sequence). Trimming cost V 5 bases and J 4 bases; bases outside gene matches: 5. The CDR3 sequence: CASSNYRGYEQYF. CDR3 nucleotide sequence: TGTGCCAGCAGCAACTACAGGGGTTACGAGCAGTACTTC.

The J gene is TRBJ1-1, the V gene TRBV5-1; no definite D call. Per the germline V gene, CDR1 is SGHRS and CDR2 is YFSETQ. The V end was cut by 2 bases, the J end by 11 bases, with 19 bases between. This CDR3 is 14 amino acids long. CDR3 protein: CASSLELRKGRAFF. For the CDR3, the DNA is TGCGCCAGCAGCTTAGAATTACGCAAGGGCAGGGCTTTCTTT.

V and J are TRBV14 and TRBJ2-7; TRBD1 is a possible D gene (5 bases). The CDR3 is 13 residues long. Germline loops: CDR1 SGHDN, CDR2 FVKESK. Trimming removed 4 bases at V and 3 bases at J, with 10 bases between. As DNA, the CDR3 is TGTGCCAGCAGCCGTCCAGGGTACTACGAGCAGTACTTC. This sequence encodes CASSRPGYYEQYF.

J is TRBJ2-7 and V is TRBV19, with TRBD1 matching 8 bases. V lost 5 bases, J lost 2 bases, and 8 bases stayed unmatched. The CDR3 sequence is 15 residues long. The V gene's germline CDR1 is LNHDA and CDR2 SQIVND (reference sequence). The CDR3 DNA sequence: TGTGCCAGTAGTGTACCCGGGACAGGAGCCTACGAGCAGTACTTC. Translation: CASSVPGTGAYEQYF.

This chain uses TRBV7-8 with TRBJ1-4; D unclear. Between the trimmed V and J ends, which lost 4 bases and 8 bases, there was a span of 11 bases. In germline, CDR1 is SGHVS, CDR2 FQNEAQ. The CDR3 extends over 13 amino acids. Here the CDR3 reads CASSSPPGEKLFF. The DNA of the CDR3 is TGTGCCAGCAGCTCACCTCCCGGGGAAAAACTGTTTTTT. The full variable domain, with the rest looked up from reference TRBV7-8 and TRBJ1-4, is GAGVSQSPRYKVAKRGQDVALRCDPISGHVSLFWYQQALGQGPEFLTYFQNEAQLDKSGLPSDRFFAERPEGSVSTLKIQRTQQEDSAVYLCASSSPPGEKLFFGSGTQLSVL.

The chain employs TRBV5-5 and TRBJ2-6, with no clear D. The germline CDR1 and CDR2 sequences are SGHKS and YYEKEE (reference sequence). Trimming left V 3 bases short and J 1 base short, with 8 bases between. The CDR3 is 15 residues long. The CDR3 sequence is CASSSFWSGANVLTF. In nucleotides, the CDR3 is TGTGCCAGCAGCTCCTTTTGGTCTGGGGCCAACGTCCTGACTTTC.

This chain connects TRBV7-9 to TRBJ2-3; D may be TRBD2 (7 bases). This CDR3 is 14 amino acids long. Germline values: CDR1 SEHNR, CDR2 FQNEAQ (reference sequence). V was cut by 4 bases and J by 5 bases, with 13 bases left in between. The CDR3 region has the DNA TGTGCCAGCAGCTCCCCCGGGGGGCTAGATACGCAGTATTTT. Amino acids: CASSSPGGLDTQYF.

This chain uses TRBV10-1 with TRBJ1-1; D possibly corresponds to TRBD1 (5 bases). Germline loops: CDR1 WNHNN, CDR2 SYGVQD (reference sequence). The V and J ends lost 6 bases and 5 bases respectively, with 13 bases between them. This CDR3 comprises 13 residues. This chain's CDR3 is CASRGAGGTEAFF. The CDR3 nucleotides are TGCGCCAGCAGAGGGGCGGGAGGGACTGAAGCTTTCTTT.

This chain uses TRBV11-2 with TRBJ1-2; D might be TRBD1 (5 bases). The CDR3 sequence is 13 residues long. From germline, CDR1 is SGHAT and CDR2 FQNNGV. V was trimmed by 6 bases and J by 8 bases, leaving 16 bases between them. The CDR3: CASSWGRSGGYTF. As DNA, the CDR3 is TGTGCCAGCAGTTGGGGACGGTCGGGAGGCTACACCTTC.

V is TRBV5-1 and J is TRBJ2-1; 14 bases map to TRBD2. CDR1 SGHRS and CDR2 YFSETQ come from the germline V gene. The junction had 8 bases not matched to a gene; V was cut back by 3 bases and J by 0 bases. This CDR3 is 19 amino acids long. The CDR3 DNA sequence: TGCGCCAGCAGCTCCCCGGGACTAGCGGGAGCCCTCTCCTACAATGAGCAGTTCTTC. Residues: CASSSPGLAGALSYNEQFF.

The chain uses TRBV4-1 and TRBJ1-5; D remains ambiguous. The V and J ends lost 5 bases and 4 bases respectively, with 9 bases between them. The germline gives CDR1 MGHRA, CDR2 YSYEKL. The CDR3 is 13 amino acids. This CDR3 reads CASSSSPNQPQHF. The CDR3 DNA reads TGCGCCAGCAGCTCGAGCCCTAATCAGCCCCAGCATTTT.

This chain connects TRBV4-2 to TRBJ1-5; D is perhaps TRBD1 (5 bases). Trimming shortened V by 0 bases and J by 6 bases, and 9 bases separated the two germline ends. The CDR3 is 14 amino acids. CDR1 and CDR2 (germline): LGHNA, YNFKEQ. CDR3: CASSQDLGVQPQHF. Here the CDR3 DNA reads TGTGCCAGCAGCCAAGATCTGGGGGTTCAGCCCCAGCATTTT.

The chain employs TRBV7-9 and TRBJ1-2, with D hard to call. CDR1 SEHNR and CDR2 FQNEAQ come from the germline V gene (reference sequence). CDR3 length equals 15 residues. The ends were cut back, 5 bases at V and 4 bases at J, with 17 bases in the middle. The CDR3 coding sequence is TGTGCCAGCAGCCAAGACGGAAGAGTAGTCTATGGCTACACCTTC. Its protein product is CASSQDGRVVYGYTF.

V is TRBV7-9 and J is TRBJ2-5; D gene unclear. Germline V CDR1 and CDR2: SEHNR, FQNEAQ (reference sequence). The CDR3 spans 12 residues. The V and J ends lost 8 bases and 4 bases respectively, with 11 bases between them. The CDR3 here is CASLWLGETQYF. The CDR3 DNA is TGTGCCAGCCTCTGGTTGGGAGAGACCCAGTACTTC. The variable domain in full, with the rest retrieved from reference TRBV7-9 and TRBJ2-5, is DTGVSQNPRHKITKRGQNVTFRCDPISEHNRLYWYRQTLGQGPEFLTYFQNEAQLEKSRLLSDRFSAERPKGSFSTLEIQRTEQGDSAMYLCASLWLGETQYFGPGTRLLVL.

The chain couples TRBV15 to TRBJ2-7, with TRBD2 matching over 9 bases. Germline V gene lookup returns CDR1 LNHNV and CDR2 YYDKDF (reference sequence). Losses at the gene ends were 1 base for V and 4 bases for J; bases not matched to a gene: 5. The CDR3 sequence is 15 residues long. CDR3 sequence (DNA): TGTGCCACCAGCAGAGGGCTAGCGGGAATTTACGAGCAGTACTTC. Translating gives CATSRGLAGIYEQYF. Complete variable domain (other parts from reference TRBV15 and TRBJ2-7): DAMVIQNPRYQVTQFGKPVTLSCSQTLNHNVMYWYQQKSSQAPKLLFHYYDKDFNNEADTPDNFQSRRPNTSFCFLDIRSPGLGDTAMYLCATSRGLAGIYEQYFGPGTRLTVT.

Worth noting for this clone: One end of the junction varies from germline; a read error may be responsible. DNA of the CDR3: TGCGCCGGAGGCCAGGGTCGCTTC. Its translation is CAGGQGRF. The chain combines TRBV10-1 with TRBJ1-2; TRBD1 is a possible D gene (5 bases). The CDR3 spans 8 residues. CDR1 and CDR2 from the germline V gene are WNHNN and SYGVQD (reference sequence).

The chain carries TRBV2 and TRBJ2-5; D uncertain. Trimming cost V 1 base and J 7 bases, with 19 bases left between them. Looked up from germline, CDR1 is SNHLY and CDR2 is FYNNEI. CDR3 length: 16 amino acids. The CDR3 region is CASSEDSPTLMGTQYF. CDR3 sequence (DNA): TGTGCCAGCAGTGAAGATTCCCCCACCTTAATGGGGACCCAGTACTTC.

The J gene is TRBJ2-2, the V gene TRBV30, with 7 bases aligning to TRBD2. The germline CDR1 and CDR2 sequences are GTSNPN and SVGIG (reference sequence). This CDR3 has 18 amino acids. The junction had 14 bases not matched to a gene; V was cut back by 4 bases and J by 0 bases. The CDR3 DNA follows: TGTGCCTGGACTGGGAGTAGGCTAGCGGCATCGAACACCGGGGAGCTGTTTTTT. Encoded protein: CAWTGSRLAASNTGELFF. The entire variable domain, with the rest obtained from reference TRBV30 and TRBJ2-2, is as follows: SQTIHQWPATLVQPVGSPLSLECTVEGTSNPNLYWYRQAAGRGLQLLFYSVGIGQISSEVPQNLSASRPQDRQFILSSKKLLLSDSGFYLCAWTGSRLAASNTGELFFGEGSRLTVL.

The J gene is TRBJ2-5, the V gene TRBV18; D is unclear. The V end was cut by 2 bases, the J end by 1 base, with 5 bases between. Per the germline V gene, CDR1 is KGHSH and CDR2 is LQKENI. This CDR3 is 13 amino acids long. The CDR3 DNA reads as TGTGCCAGCTCACCAGACACCCAAGAGACCCAGTACTTC. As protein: CASSPDTQETQYF.